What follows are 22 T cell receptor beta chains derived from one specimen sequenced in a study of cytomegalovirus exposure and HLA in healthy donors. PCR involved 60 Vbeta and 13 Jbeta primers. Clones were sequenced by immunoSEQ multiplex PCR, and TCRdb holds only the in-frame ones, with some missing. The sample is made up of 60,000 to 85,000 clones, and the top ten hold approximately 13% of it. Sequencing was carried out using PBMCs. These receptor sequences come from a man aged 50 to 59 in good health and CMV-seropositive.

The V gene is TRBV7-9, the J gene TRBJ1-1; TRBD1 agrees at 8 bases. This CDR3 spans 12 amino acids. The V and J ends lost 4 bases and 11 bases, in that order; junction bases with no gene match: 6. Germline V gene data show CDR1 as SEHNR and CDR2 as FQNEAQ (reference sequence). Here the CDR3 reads CASSSDRERAFF. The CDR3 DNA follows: TGTGCCAGCAGCTCGGACAGGGAAAGGGCTTTCTTT.

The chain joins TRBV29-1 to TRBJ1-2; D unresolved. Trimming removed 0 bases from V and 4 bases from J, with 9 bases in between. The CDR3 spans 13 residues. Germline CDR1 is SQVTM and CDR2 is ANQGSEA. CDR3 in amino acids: CSVEDGRGYGYTF. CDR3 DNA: TGCAGCGTTGAAGATGGAAGAGGCTATGGCTACACCTTC.

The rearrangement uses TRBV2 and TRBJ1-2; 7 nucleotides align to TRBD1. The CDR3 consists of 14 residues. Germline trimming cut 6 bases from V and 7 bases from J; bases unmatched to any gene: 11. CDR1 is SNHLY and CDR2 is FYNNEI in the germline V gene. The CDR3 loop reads CASRLLTGTGGYTF. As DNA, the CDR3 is TGTGCCAGCAGACTACTGACAGGGACGGGTGGCTACACCTTC.

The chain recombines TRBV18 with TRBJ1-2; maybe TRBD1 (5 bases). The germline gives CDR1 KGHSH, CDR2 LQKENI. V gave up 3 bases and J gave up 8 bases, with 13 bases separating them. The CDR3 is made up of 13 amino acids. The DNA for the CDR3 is TGTGCCAGCTCACCGGGGGGGGATCGCGGCTACACCTTC. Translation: CASSPGGDRGYTF.

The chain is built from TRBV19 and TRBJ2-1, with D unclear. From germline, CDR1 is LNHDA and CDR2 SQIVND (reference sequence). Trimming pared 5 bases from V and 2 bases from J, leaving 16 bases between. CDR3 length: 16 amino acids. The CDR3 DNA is TGTGCCAGTAGTGTTTACTCGCAACTCCCCTACAATGAGCAGTTCTTC. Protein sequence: CASSVYSQLPYNEQFF.

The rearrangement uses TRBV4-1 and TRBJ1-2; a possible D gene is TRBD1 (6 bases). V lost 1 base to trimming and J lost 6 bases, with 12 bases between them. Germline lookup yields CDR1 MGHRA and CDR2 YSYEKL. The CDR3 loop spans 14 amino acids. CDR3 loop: CASSQAGARDGYTF. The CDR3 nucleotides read TGCGCCAGCAGCCAAGCAGGGGCTAGAGATGGCTACACCTTC.

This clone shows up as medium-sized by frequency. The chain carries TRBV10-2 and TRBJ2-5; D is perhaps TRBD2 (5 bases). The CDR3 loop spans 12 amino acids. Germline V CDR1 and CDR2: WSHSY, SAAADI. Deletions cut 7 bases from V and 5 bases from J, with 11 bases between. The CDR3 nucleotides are TGCGCCAGCAAGAATACGGGGGAGACCCAGTACTTC. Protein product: CASKNTGETQYF.

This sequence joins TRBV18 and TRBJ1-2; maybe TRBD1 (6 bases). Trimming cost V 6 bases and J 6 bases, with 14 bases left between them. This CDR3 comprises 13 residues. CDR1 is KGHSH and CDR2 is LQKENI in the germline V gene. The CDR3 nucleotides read TGTGCCAGCTCTCAGGATACAGGGAATGGCTACACCTTC. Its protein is CASSQDTGNGYTF.

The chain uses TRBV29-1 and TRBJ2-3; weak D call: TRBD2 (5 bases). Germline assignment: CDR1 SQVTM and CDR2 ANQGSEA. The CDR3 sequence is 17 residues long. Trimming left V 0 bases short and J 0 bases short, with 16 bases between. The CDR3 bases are TGCAGCGTTGAAGATCAACTAGAGCGAAGTAGCACAGATACGCAGTATTTT. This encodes CSVEDQLERSSTDTQYF.

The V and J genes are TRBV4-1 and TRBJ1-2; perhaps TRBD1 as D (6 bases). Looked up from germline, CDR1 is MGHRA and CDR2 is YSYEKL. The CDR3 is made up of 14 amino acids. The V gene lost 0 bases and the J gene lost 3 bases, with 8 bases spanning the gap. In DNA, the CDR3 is TGCGCCAGCAGCCAAGATCCAGGGGACTATGGCTACACCTTC. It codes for CASSQDPGDYGYTF.

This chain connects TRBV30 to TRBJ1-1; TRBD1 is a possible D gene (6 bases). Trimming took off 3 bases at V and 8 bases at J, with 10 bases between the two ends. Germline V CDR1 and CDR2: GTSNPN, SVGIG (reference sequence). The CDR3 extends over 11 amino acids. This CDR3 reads CAWRATGEAFF. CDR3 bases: TGTGCCTGGAGGGCGACAGGCGAAGCTTTCTTT. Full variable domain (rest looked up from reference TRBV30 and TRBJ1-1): SQTIHQWPATLVQPVGSPLSLECTVEGTSNPNLYWYRQAAGRGLQLLFYSVGIGQISSEVPQNLSASRPQDRQFILSSKKLLLSDSGFYLCAWRATGEAFFGQGTRLTVV.

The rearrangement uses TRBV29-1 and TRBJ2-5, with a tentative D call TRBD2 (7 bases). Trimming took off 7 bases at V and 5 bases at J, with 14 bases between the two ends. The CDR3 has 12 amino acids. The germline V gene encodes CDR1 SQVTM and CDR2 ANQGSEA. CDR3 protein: CSAYAGAETQYF. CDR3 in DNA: TGCAGCGCCTACGCGGGGGCGGAGACCCAGTACTTC.

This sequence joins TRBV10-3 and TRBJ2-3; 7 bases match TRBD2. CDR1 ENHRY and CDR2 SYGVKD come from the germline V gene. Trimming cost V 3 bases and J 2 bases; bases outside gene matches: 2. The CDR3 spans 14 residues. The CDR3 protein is CAISDGGSTDTQYF. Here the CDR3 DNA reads TGTGCCATCAGTGACGGGGGGTCCACAGATACGCAGTATTTT.

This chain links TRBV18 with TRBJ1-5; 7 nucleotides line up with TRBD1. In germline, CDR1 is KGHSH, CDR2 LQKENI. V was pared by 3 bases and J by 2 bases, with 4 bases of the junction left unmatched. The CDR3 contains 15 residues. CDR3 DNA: TGTGCCAGCTCACCCACAGGGGAGGGCAATCAGCCCCAGCATTTT. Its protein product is CASSPTGEGNQPQHF.

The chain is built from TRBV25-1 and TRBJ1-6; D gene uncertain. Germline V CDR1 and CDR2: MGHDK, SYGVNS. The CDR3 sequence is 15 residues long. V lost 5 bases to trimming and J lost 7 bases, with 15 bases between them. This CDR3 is CASSHEDLRNSPLHF. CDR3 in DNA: TGTGCCAGCAGTCATGAAGACTTACGAAATTCACCCCTCCACTTT.

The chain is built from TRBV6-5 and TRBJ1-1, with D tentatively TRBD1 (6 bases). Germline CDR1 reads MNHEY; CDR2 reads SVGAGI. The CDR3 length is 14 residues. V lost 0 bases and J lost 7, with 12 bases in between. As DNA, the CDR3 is TGTGCCAGCAGTTACTCGCCAGGGGCGGTTGAAGCTTTCTTT. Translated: CASSYSPGAVEAFF.

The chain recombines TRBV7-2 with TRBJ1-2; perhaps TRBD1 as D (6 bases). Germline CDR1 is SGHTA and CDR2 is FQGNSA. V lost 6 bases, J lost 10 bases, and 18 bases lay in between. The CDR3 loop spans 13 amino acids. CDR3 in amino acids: CASSLPSQGYYTF. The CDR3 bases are TGTGCCAGCAGTCTCCCGTCTCAGGGGTACTACACCTTC.

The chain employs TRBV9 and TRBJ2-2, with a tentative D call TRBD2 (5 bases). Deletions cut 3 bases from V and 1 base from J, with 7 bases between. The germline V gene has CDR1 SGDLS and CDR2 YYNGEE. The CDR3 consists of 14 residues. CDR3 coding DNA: TGTGCCAGCAGCGGAGGACTGAACACCGGGGAGCTGTTTTTT. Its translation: CASSGGLNTGELFF.

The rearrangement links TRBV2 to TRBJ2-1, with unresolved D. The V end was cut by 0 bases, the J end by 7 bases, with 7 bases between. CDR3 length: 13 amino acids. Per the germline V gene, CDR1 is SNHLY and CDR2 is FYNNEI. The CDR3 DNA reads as TGTGCCAGCAGTGAAGCGCTTCGGAATGAGCAGTTCTTC. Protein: CASSEALRNEQFF. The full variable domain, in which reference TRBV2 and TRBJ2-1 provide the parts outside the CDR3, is EPEVTQTPSHQVTQMGQEVILRCVPISNHLYFYWYRQILGQKVEFLVSFYNNEISEKSEIFDDQFSVERPDGSNFTLKIRSTKLEDSAMYFCASSEALRNEQFFGPGTRLTVL.

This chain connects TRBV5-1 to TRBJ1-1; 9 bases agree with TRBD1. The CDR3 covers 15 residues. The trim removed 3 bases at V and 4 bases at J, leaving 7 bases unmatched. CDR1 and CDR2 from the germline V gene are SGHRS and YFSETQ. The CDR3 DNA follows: TGCGCCAGCAGCTCGGGACAGGGAATAGCCACTGAAGCTTTCTTT. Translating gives CASSSGQGIATEAFF. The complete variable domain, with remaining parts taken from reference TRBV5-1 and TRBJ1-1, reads KAGVTQTPRYLIKTRGQQVTLSCSPISGHRSVSWYQQTPGQGLQFLFEYFSETQRNKGNFPGRFSGRQFSNSRSEMNVSTLELGDSALYLCASSSGQGIATEAFFGQGTRLTVV.

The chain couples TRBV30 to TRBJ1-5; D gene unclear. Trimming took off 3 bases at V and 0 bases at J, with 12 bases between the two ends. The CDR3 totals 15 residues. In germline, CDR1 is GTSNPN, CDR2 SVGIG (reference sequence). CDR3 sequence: CAWSRGQSSNQPQHF. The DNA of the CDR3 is TGTGCCTGGAGCAGAGGTCAGTCTAGCAATCAGCCCCAGCATTTT.

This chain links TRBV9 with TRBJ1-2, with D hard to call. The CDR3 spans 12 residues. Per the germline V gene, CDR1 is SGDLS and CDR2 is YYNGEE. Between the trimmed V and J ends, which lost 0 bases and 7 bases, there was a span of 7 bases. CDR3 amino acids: CASSVANGGYTF. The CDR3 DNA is TGTGCCAGCAGCGTAGCTAACGGTGGCTACACCTTC.